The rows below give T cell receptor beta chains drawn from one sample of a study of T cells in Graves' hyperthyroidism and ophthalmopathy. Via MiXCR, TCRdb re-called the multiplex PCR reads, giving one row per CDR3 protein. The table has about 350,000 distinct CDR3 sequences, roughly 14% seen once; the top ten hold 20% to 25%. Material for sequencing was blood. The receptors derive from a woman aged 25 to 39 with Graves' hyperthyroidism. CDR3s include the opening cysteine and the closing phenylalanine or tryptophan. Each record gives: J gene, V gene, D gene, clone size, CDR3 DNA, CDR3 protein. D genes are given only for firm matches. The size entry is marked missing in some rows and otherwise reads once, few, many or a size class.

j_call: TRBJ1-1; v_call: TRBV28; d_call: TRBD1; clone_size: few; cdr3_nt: TGTGCCAGCAGGGGTTCTGGGACAGGGAACACTGAAGCTTTCTTT; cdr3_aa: CASRGSGTGNTEAFF
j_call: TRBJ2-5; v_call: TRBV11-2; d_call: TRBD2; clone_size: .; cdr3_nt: TGTGCCAGCACCCTTAGAGCGGGAGAGGAGACCCAGTACTTC; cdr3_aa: CASTLRAGEETQYF
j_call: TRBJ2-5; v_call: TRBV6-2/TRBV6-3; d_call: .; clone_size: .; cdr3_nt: TGTGCCAGCAGCCGTACTAGCATGGCTCTTGAGACCCAGTACTTC; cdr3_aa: CASSRTSMALETQYF
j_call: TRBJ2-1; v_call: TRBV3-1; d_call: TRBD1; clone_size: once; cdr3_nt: TGTGCCAGCAGCCCGGATCTGGGACAGGGGGTAAATGAGCAGCTCTTC; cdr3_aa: CASSPDLGQGVNEQLF
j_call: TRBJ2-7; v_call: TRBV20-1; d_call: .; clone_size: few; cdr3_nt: TGCAGTGCTAGAGTTATTGCCTTGGGACGCGCTTCCTACGAGCAGTACTTC; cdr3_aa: CSARVIALGRASYEQYF
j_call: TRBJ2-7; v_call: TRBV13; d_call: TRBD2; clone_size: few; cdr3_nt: TGTGCCAGCAGCACGCGGACTAGCGGGTCCTACGAGCAGTACTTC; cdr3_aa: CASSTRTSGSYEQYF
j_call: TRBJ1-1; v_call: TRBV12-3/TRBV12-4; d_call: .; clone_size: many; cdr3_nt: TGTGCCAGCAATCAGGGAAAATCTGAAGCTTTCTTT; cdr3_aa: CASNQGKSEAFF
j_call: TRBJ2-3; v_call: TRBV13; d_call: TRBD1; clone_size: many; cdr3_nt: TGTGCCAGCAGCTCGACAGGGGGCCCCACAGATACGCAGTATTTT; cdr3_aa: CASSSTGGPTDTQYF
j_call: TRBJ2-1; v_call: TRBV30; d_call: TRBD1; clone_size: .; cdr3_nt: TGTGCCTGGGCCGGGACAGACTACAATGAGCAGTTCTTC; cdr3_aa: CAWAGTDYNEQFF
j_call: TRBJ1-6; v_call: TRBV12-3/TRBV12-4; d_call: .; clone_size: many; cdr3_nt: TGTGCCAGCACAATGGGGCCCAACTCACCCCTCCACTTT; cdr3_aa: CASTMGPNSPLHF
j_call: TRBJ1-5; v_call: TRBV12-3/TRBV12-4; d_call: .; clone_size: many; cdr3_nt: TGTGCCAGCAGTTTTATGAGCAATCAGCCCCAGCATTTT; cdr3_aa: CASSFMSNQPQHF
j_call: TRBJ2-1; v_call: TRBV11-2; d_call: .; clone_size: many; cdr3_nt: TGTGCCAGCAGCTTAGTGACAATCGGCTCTAGTTACAATGAGCAGTTCTTC; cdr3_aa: CASSLVTIGSSYNEQFF
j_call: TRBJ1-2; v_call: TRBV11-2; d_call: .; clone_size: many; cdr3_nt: TGTGCCAGCAGCCGGAGGGCGGGGGATGGCTACACCTTC; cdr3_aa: CASSRRAGDGYTF
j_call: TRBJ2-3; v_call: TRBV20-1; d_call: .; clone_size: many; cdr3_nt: TGCAGTGCTAGTGACGACAGGTGGGGCACAGATACGCAGTATTTT; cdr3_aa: CSASDDRWGTDTQYF